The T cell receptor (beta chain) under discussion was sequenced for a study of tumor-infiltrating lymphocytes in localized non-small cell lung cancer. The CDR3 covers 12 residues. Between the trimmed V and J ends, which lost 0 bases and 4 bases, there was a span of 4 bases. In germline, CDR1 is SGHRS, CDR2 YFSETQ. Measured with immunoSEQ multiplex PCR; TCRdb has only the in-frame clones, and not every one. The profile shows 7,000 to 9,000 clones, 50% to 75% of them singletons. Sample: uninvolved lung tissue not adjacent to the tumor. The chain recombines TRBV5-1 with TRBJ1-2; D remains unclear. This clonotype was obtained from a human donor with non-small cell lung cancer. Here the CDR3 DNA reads TGCGCCAGCAGCTTGGATGGCTATGGCTACACCTTC. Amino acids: CASSLDGYGYTF. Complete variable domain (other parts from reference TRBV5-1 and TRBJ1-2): KAGVTQTPRYLIKTRGQQVTLSCSPISGHRSVSWYQQTPGQGLQFLFEYFSETQRNKGNFPGRFSGRQFSNSRSEMNVSTLELGDSALYLCASSLDGYGYTFGSGTRLTVV.